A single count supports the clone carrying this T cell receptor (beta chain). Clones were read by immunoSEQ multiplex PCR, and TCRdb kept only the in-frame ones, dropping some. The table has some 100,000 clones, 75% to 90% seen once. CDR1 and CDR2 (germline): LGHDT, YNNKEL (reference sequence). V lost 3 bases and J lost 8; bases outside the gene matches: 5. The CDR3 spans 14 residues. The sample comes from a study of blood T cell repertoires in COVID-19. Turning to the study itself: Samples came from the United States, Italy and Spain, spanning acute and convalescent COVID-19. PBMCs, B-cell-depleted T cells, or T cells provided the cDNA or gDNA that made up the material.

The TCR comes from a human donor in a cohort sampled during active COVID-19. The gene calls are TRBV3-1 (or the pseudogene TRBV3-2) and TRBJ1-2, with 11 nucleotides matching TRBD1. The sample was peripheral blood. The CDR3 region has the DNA TGTGCCAGCAGCCAGGGACAGGGGGAAAGCGGCTACACCTTC. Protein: CASSQGQGESGYTF.